Following are 28 T cell receptor beta chains from one sample sequenced in a study of technical replicates of blood from a handful of donors. The method was immunoSEQ multiplex PCR; TCRdb's version includes in-frame clones alone and lacks a portion of them. The sample has over 70,000 clones; 90% are singletons. The sample comprised PBMCs. The receptors originated from a human donor in good health. Some clones in this sample may be carry-over from other donors' samples.

This clone was recorded a few times. The chain links TRBV5-1 to TRBJ1-1; D is undetermined. V was pared by 0 bases and J by 11 bases, with 14 bases between. The germline V gene has CDR1 SGHRS and CDR2 YFSETQ. The CDR3 spans 13 residues. CDR3 nucleotides: TGCGCCAGCAGCTTGGCTGGCAGGTCGCGTGCTTTCTTT. The encoded protein is CASSLAGRSRAFF.

This rearrangement joins TRBV28 to TRBJ2-7; 7 positions agree with TRBD2. The CDR3 is made up of 13 amino acids. The V and J ends lost 6 bases and 5 bases, in that order; junction bases with no gene match: 7. In germline, CDR1 is MDHEN, CDR2 SYDVKM. The CDR3 here is CASRDGRMHEQYF. The CDR3 region has the DNA TGTGCCAGCAGGGACGGGAGGATGCACGAGCAGTACTTC.

The chain combines TRBV6-5 with TRBJ2-5, with 8 bases matching TRBD2. The V and J ends lost 5 bases and 6 bases, in that order; junction bases with no gene match: 8. The CDR3 spans 14 residues. The germline gives CDR1 MNHEY, CDR2 SVGAGI. The CDR3 loop is CASSPPGLEKTQYF. The CDR3 bases are TGTGCCAGCAGTCCGCCGGGACTAGAAAAGACCCAGTACTTC.

The chain combines TRBV30 with TRBJ1-5; the match to TRBD1 covers 7 bases. V lost 5 bases and J lost 4; bases outside the gene matches: 11. CDR3 size: 15 residues. Looked up from germline, CDR1 is GTSNPN and CDR2 is SVGIG (reference sequence). DNA for the CDR3: TGTGCCTGGCAACCCGGGACAGTCGGGAATCAGCCCCAGCATTTT. The encoded protein is CAWQPGTVGNQPQHF.

V is TRBV19 and J is TRBJ2-3; D perhaps matches TRBD2 (6 bases). Germline loops: CDR1 LNHDA, CDR2 SQIVND (reference sequence). Trimming cost V 7 bases and J 0 bases, with 11 bases left between them. This CDR3 is 14 amino acids long. CDR3 protein: CASKQAGSTDTQYF. The CDR3 DNA is TGTGCCAGTAAACAGGCGGGGAGCACAGATACGCAGTATTTT.

The V call is TRBV9, the J call TRBJ2-1; D might be TRBD2 (6 bases). Germline V gives CDR1 SGDLS, CDR2 YYNGEE. The CDR3 runs to 16 residues. V lost 4 bases, J lost 3 bases, and 17 bases lay in between. The CDR3 spells CASSLSASVNYNEQFF. The CDR3 nucleotides are TGTGCCAGCAGCCTCTCCGCTAGCGTAAACTACAATGAGCAGTTCTTC.

The chain is built from TRBV11-2 and TRBJ1-1; no clear D. The germline V and J ends were trimmed by 5 bases and 8 bases, with 12 bases remaining between them. CDR1 is SGHAT and CDR2 is FQNNGV in the germline V gene. This CDR3 comprises 12 residues. DNA of the CDR3: TGTGCCAGCAGCACCCCGGGCGGGGAAGCTTTCTTT. This gives the protein CASSTPGGEAFF.

The chain links TRBV14 to TRBJ2-3, with D perhaps TRBD2 (5 bases). Looked up from germline, CDR1 is SGHDN and CDR2 is FVKESK. The CDR3 is 16 residues long. Deletions cut 1 base from V and 2 bases from J, with 13 bases between. The CDR3 DNA is TGTGCCAGCAGCCAAGGGAGACTAAGGAACACAGATACGCAGTATTTT. It translates to CASSQGRLRNTDTQYF. The full variable domain, in which reference TRBV14 and TRBJ2-3 provide the parts outside the CDR3, is EAGVTQFPSHSVIEKGQTVTLRCDPISGHDNLYWYRRVMGKEIKFLLHFVKESKQDESGMPNNRFLAERTGGTYSTLKVQPAELEDSGVYFCASSQGRLRNTDTQYFGPGTRLTVL.

Remarks on this clone: At one end the junction does not follow the germline gene, possibly because of a read error. V is TRBV7-2 and J is TRBJ1-2, with TRBD1 matching over 9 bases. The CDR3 sequence is 15 residues long. The germline V gene encodes CDR1 SGHTA and CDR2 FQGNSA. The CDR3 reads CASSLAGTGNYGYTF. The CDR3 nucleotides read TGTGCCAGCAGCCTAGCCGGGACAGGGAACTATGGCTACACCTTC.

The CDR3 loop is CASSQDRRGVYGYTF. In nucleotides, the CDR3 is TGCGCCAGCAGCCAAGATCGGCGGGGGGTCTATGGCTACACCTTC. The rearrangement joins TRBV4-3 to TRBJ1-2; weak D call: TRBD1 (5 bases). With 0 bases removed from V and 4 bases from J, the gap between germline ends came to 12 bases. There are 15 residues in the CDR3. The germline V gene has CDR1 LGHNA and CDR2 YSLEER.

In DNA, the CDR3 is TGTGCCAGCAGTACATGGACTAGCGGTCCAAGCCAGGAGTATTTT. Translating it yields CASSTWTSGPSQEYF. The chain employs TRBV27 and TRBJ2-3, with 10 positions matching TRBD2. V lost 5 bases to trimming and J lost 13 bases; unmatched junction nucleotides: 15. The CDR3 has 15 residues. In germline, CDR1 is MNHEY, CDR2 SMNVEV (reference sequence).

The J gene is TRBJ1-2, the V gene TRBV7-9, with a tentative D call TRBD1 (5 bases). Germline CDR1 SEHNR, CDR2 FQNEAQ (reference sequence). V was pared by 5 bases and J by 2 bases, with 9 bases between. The length of the CDR3 is 13 residues. CDR3 residues: CASSPQENYGYTF. In nucleotides, the CDR3 is TGTGCCAGCAGCCCACAGGAGAACTATGGCTACACCTTC. Looking up the rest from reference TRBV7-9 and TRBJ1-2 gives the full variable domain: DTGVSQNPRHKITKRGQNVTFRCDPISEHNRLYWYRQTLGQGPEFLTYFQNEAQLEKSRLLSDRFSAERPKGSFSTLEIQRTEQGDSAMYLCASSPQENYGYTFGSGTRLTVV.

The chain recombines TRBV4-3 with TRBJ1-1; 8 bases are a match to TRBD1. The CDR3 covers 15 residues. Germline V lookup: CDR1 LGHNA, CDR2 YSLEER. The junction had 1 base not matched to a gene; V was cut back by 1 base and J by 0 bases. CDR3 bases: TGCGCCAGCAGCCAAGCAGGGGGCCTGAACACTGAAGCTTTCTTT. This codes for CASSQAGGLNTEAFF.

The J gene is TRBJ2-7, the V gene TRBV10-3, with D possibly TRBD2 on 5 matching bases. The CDR3 consists of 11 residues. Germline lookup yields CDR1 ENHRY and CDR2 SYGVKD. V was shortened by 10 bases and J by 3 bases, with 10 bases between the two germline ends. In DNA form, the CDR3 reads TGTGCCACCTCCGGGGTCTACGAGCAGTACTTC. Its protein product is CATSGVYEQYF.

The chain links TRBV19 to TRBJ2-7; TRBD1 matches at 9 bases. Germline CDR1 LNHDA, CDR2 SQIVND (reference sequence). The J segment lost 5 bases and the V segment lost 3 bases, leaving 8 bases of the junction unmatched. The CDR3 is 15 amino acids. The CDR3 DNA is TGTGCCAGTAGTATTCCGGGACAGGGTTCGAACGAGCAGTACTTC. It translates to CASSIPGQGSNEQYF.

V and J are TRBV29-1 and TRBJ2-1, with D maybe TRBD1 (5 bases). The CDR3 is made up of 11 amino acids. Germline loops: CDR1 SQVTM, CDR2 ANQGSEA. V was trimmed by 5 bases and J by 8 bases, leaving 10 bases between them. This CDR3 is CSVIRADEQFF. Written as DNA, the CDR3 is TGCAGCGTTATCAGGGCCGATGAGCAGTTCTTC.

This clone was recorded once. The chain combines TRBV5-4 with TRBJ2-5; possibly TRBD2 for D (6 bases). CDR1 is SGHNT and CDR2 is YYREEE in the germline V gene (reference sequence). The CDR3 is made up of 15 amino acids. The germline V and J ends were trimmed by 5 bases and 5 bases, with 19 bases remaining between them. CDR3 nucleotide sequence: TGTGCCAGCAGTTTGACTAGTGAACTCAGGGAGACCCAGTACTTC. Translating it yields CASSLTSELRETQYF.

This chain connects TRBV5-4 to TRBJ1-4; D call uncertain. Trimming stripped 3 bases from V and 6 bases from J, with 6 bases between. The length of the CDR3 is 12 residues. CDR1 is SGHNT and CDR2 is YYREEE in the germline V gene (reference sequence). CDR3 nucleotide sequence: TGTGCCAGCAGCTCCCAGGATGAAAAACTGTTTTTT. This codes for CASSSQDEKLFF.

J is TRBJ1-2 and V is TRBV5-6; D is ambiguous. The V end was cut by 7 bases, the J end by 5 bases, with 15 bases between. This CDR3 comprises 13 residues. Germline-derived CDR1 and CDR2 are SGHDT and YYEEEE. The CDR3 nucleotides are TGTGCCAGCTCCCCTTTCGCGGGGTATGGCTACACCTTC. Its translation is CASSPFAGYGYTF. Full variable domain (rest looked up from reference TRBV5-6 and TRBJ1-2): DAGVTQSPTHLIKTRGQQVTLRCSPKSGHDTVSWYQQALGQGPQFIFQYYEEEERQRGNFPDRFSGHQFPNYSSELNVNALLLGDSALYLCASSPFAGYGYTFGSGTRLTVV.

This clone was seen once. This chain links TRBV18 with TRBJ2-3; maybe TRBD2 (6 bases). CDR1 and CDR2 (germline): KGHSH, LQKENI. This CDR3 contains 16 residues. With 3 bases removed from V and 2 bases from J, the gap between germline ends came to 15 bases. Here the CDR3 DNA reads TGTGCCAGCTCACCTTACGAAGGGAGGTTCACAGATACGCAGTATTTT. This encodes CASSPYEGRFTDTQYF. Combining the CDR3 with reference TRBV18 and TRBJ2-3 gives the whole variable domain NAGVMQNPRHLVRRRGQEARLRCSPMKGHSHVYWYRQLPEEGLKFMVYLQKENIIDESGMPKERFSAEFPKEGPSILRIQQVVRGDSAAYFCASSPYEGRFTDTQYFGPGTRLTVL.

CDR3 in DNA: TGTGCCAGCAGCGACACCTGGGGAGGGGCCTATGGCTACACCTTC. Translation: CASSDTWGGAYGYTF. This chain connects TRBV7-2 to TRBJ1-2; a weak D match, TRBD1 (5 bases). This CDR3 comprises 15 residues. V lost 5 bases and J lost 4, with 17 bases in between. CDR1 is SGHTA, CDR2 FQGNSA, per germline.

This clone was seen a single time. This chain joins TRBV19 and TRBJ1-6; the D is unclear. CDR1 LNHDA and CDR2 SQIVND come from the germline V gene (reference sequence). V gave up 3 bases and J gave up 0 bases, with 9 bases separating them. The CDR3 length is 16 residues. CDR3 DNA: TGTGCCAGTAGTATTGAGGGAAGCTCCTATAATTCACCCCTCCACTTT. Translation gives CASSIEGSSYNSPLHF.

V and J are TRBV27 and TRBJ2-7, with D unresolved. This CDR3 has 13 residues. Trimming stripped 9 bases from V and 3 bases from J, with 15 bases between. Germline CDR1 and CDR2: MNHEY and SMNVEV (reference sequence). The CDR3 sequence is CASSRVQNYEQYF. DNA for the CDR3: TGTGCCAGTTCACGAGTACAGAACTACGAGCAGTACTTC.

CDR3 amino acids: CASSLEKTQYF. The DNA for the CDR3 is TGTGCCAGCAGCCTTGAGAAGACCCAGTACTTC. The chain has TRBV13 and TRBJ2-5; D gene uncertain. Trimming stripped 5 bases from V and 6 bases from J, with 7 bases between. This CDR3 spans 11 amino acids. Germline V gives CDR1 PRHDT, CDR2 FYEKMQ (reference sequence).

This clone was observed a single time. This chain joins TRBV11-2 and TRBJ1-2; D may be TRBD1 (5 bases). The CDR3 has 15 residues. The V end lost 6 bases, the J end lost 6 bases, and 20 bases lay between the germline ends. The germline V gene has CDR1 SGHAT and CDR2 FQNNGV. As DNA, the CDR3 is TGTGCCAGCAGGGACCACAGGAGGGACGCGAATGGCTACACCTTC. This encodes CASRDHRRDANGYTF.

This clone was detected a few times. The chain couples TRBV6-6 to TRBJ1-1; D might be TRBD1 (6 bases). Trimming pared 9 bases from V and 5 bases from J, leaving 10 bases between. Germline V CDR1 and CDR2: MNHNY, SVGAGI (reference sequence). The CDR3 is 11 residues long. The CDR3 region has the DNA TGTGCCAGTACAGGGTATACTGAAGCTTTCTTT. Its translation: CASTGYTEAFF.

This clone was seen a single time. This chain connects TRBV18 to TRBJ2-1; D is perhaps TRBD1 (6 bases). The CDR3 length is 13 residues. Germline loops: CDR1 KGHSH, CDR2 LQKENI. Deletions cut 2 bases from V and 10 bases from J, with 12 bases between. Here the CDR3 DNA reads TGTGCCAGCTCACCAAACAGGGTCGAGGAGCAGTTCTTC. This sequence encodes CASSPNRVEEQFF.

The V gene is TRBV18, the J gene TRBJ2-5; D is possibly TRBD1 (6 bases). The CDR3 contains 14 residues. CDR1 is KGHSH, CDR2 LQKENI, per germline. Trimming cost V 2 bases and J 0 bases, with 7 bases left between them. CDR3 in amino acids: CASSPGQYQETQYF. In DNA, the CDR3 is TGTGCCAGCTCACCAGGACAGTACCAAGAGACCCAGTACTTC.